These 23 T cell receptor beta chains came from one sample sequenced in a study of shared clonotypes between healthy human individuals. Sequencing was performed with immunoSEQ multiplex PCR; in TCRdb, only in-frame clones are kept and a portion is missing. Counted here are 2 million to 2.5 million clones, 90% to 97% occurring once; the ten biggest clones make up about 0.13%. Sequencing was done on a sample of naive CD4+ T cells sorted from blood. Subset denoted: CD45RA+ positively selected. The source of these receptors is a man between 18 and 35 years old in good health.

The chain links TRBV6-5 to TRBJ1-6, with D maybe TRBD1 (5 bases). Germline CDR1 reads MNHEY; CDR2 reads SVGAGI. CDR3 length: 14 residues. With 7 bases removed from V and 10 bases from J, the gap between germline ends came to 17 bases. The CDR3 protein is CASTPGGGGSPLHF. CDR3 coding DNA: TGTGCCAGCACCCCGGGGGGTGGCGGATCACCCCTCCACTTT.

This chain joins TRBV28 and TRBJ1-5; D may be TRBD1 (5 bases). Germline loops: CDR1 MDHEN, CDR2 SYDVKM. Deletions cut 6 bases from V and 0 bases from J, with 12 bases between. The CDR3 has 15 residues. In DNA, the CDR3 is TGTGCCAGCAGGGGTCGGGGGTTTAGCAATCAGCCCCAGCATTTT. Translating it yields CASRGRGFSNQPQHF.

The genes are TRBV6-1 and TRBJ2-1, with 8 bases identical to TRBD2. With 6 bases clipped from V and 4 bases from J, the junction kept 8 bases outside the gene matches. In germline, CDR1 is MNHNS, CDR2 SASEGT. The CDR3 covers 15 residues. The CDR3 DNA is TGTGCCAGCAGATTAACTAGCGGCCTATACAATGAGCAGTTCTTC. It yields the protein CASRLTSGLYNEQFF.

The chain uses TRBV10-2 and TRBJ1-5, with D uncertain. V was shortened by 4 bases and J by 9 bases, with 19 bases between the two germline ends. CDR1 is WSHSY and CDR2 is SAAADI in the germline V gene. CDR3 length: 15 amino acids. CDR3 protein: CASSGAAAVVWPQHF. The DNA of the CDR3 is TGCGCCAGCAGTGGGGCGGCAGCCGTGGTTTGGCCCCAGCATTTT.

The chain uses TRBV23-1 and TRBJ2-2, with TRBD2 identical over 12 bases. TRBV23-1 is labeled an ORF, and its function is uncertain. This CDR3 has 17 residues. V lost 3 bases, J lost 8 bases, and 10 bases stayed unmatched. DNA for the CDR3: TGCGCCAGCAGTCACCCTTCTAGCGGGGGGGCTTCTGGGGAGCTGTTTTTT. Its translation: CASSHPSSGGASGELFF.

The count of this clone is one. The genes are TRBV7-2 and TRBJ2-7, with 14 bases aligning to TRBD2. The germline gives CDR1 SGHTA, CDR2 FQGNSA. The CDR3 runs to 15 residues. J lost 5 bases, V lost 4 bases, and 4 bases had no gene match. The CDR3 spells CASSSGTSGSNEQYF. The CDR3, as DNA: TGTGCCAGCAGCTCCGGGACTAGCGGGAGCAACGAGCAGTACTTC. The full variable domain, its missing parts supplied by reference TRBV7-2 and TRBJ2-7, is GAGVSQSPSNKVTEKGKDVELRCDPISGHTALYWYRQSLGQGLEFLIYFQGNSAPDKSGLPSDRFSAERTGGSVSTLTIQRTQQEDSAVYLCASSSGTSGSNEQYFGPGTRLTVT.

The chain has TRBV11-2 and TRBJ2-7; 12 bases are shared with TRBD2. The germline V gene encodes CDR1 SGHAT and CDR2 FQNNGV. This CDR3 has 14 residues. V dropped 8 bases and J dropped 3; count of bases not matched to a gene: 5. Here the CDR3 reads CASGLTSGSYEQYF. DNA for the CDR3: TGTGCCAGCGGGTTGACTAGCGGGAGCTACGAGCAGTACTTC.

The chain carries TRBV5-1 and TRBJ2-3; 8 bases map to TRBD2. Germline V gene sequence: CDR1 SGHRS, CDR2 YFSETQ. V shed 0 bases, J shed 3 bases, and the junction held 6 bases outside the gene matches. This CDR3 is built from 16 residues. CDR3 amino acids: CASSLGASGLTDTQYF. The CDR3 DNA sequence: TGCGCCAGCAGCTTGGGGGCTAGCGGGTTAACAGATACGCAGTATTTT.

The chain employs TRBV6-5 and TRBJ1-2, with 7 bases fitting TRBD1. Trimming cost V 6 bases and J 7 bases; bases outside gene matches: 5. Germline V gives CDR1 MNHEY, CDR2 SVGAGI. The CDR3 runs to 12 residues. Written as DNA, the CDR3 is TGTGCCAGCAGAAGACAGGGATCTGGCTACACCTTC. Encoded protein: CASRRQGSGYTF.

V usage is TRBV5-6 and J usage is TRBJ2-1, with 8 bases lining up with TRBD2. The CDR3 has 15 residues. CDR1 SGHDT and CDR2 YYEEEE come from the germline V gene. The V segment lost 2 bases and the J segment 5 bases; nucleotides outside the gene matches: 6. CDR3 in amino acids: CASSLLAAYDNEQFF. For the CDR3, the DNA is TGTGCCAGCAGCTTACTAGCGGCGTATGACAATGAGCAGTTCTTC.

The sample holds one count of this clone. The genes are TRBV9 and TRBJ1-4; D is unclear. Germline CDR1 SGDLS, CDR2 YYNGEE. Trimming removed 2 bases from V and 7 bases from J, with 15 bases in between. The CDR3 is made up of 15 amino acids. The CDR3 DNA follows: TGTGCCAGCAGCGTTAAGGGAAACCCTTCTGAAAAACTGTTTTTT. Amino acid sequence: CASSVKGNPSEKLFF.

The V call is TRBV21-1, the J call TRBJ2-7; the table's D call, TRBD2, has no DNA check behind it. TRBV21-1 is a listed pseudogene. The CDR3 runs 14 residues. This chain's CDR3 is CASSKVVSSYEQYF. The DNA of the CDR3 is TGTGCCAGCAGCAAAGTCGTCTCTTCCTACGAGCAGTACTTC.

This clone occurred once. CDR3 loop: CASTGQPRYGYTF. The DNA for the CDR3 is TGTGCCAGTACCGGACAGCCTCGCTATGGCTACACCTTC. V usage is TRBV13 and J usage is TRBJ1-2; weak D call: TRBD1 (6 bases). V lost 9 bases and J lost 4, with 15 bases in between. Germline V gives CDR1 PRHDT, CDR2 FYEKMQ (reference sequence). The CDR3 has 13 residues. The full variable domain, completed using reference TRBV13 and TRBJ1-2, is AAGVIQSPRHLIKEKRETATLKCYPIPRHDTVYWYQQGPGQDPQFLISFYEKMQSDKGSIPDRFSAQQFSDYHSELNMSSLELGDSALYFCASTGQPRYGYTFGSGTRLTVV.

This sequence joins TRBV6-5 and TRBJ2-1, with D perhaps matching TRBD2 (6 bases). CDR3 length equals 14 residues. V was shortened by 5 bases and J by 8 bases, with 16 bases between the two germline ends. In germline, CDR1 is MNHEY, CDR2 SVGAGI. CDR3 nucleotide sequence: TGTGCCAGCAGTCCCGGGACTCAGGTCCATGAGCAGTTCTTC. It specifies CASSPGTQVHEQFF.

The genes are TRBV5-1 and TRBJ2-5; 10 nucleotides align to TRBD2. The CDR3 runs 16 residues. The trim removed 2 bases at V and 1 base at J, leaving 5 bases unmatched. Germline CDR1 SGHRS, CDR2 YFSETQ. CDR3 sequence (DNA): TGCGCCAGCAGCTTCCTAGCGGGGGAGCTCCAAGAGACCCAGTACTTC. This encodes CASSFLAGELQETQYF.

The V call is TRBV11-2, the J call TRBJ2-7; D remains unclear. CDR1 is SGHAT, CDR2 FQNNGV, per germline. The CDR3 runs 12 residues. V was pared by 2 bases and J by 6 bases, with 8 bases between. The CDR3 DNA reads TGTGCCAGCAGCTTAACCAGATCCGAGCAGTACTTC. Its protein is CASSLTRSEQYF.

This chain joins TRBV7-2 and TRBJ2-5, with TRBD1 matching 8 bases. V shed 1 base, J shed 5 bases, and the junction held 15 bases outside the gene matches. From germline, CDR1 is SGHTA and CDR2 FQGNSA. This CDR3 is built from 18 residues. Here the CDR3 reads CASSLGDRGRVGRETQYF. For the CDR3, the DNA is TGTGCCAGCAGCTTAGGCGACAGGGGCAGGGTGGGAAGGGAGACCCAGTACTTC.

The CDR3 DNA sequence: TGCGCCAGCAGCCTGACTAGCGGGCATAAGTTCTTC. Its protein is CASSLTSGHKFF. J is TRBJ2-1 and V is TRBV5-1; 10 bases map to TRBD2. The CDR3 spans 12 residues. Germline CDR1 is SGHRS and CDR2 is YFSETQ. J was trimmed by 14 bases and V by 4 bases; bases with no gene match: 6.

CDR3 sequence (DNA): TGTGCCAGCAGCTTAGAGGAGGGGTTGAGCTATGGCTACACCTTC. It encodes CASSLEEGLSYGYTF. The chain employs TRBV11-2 and TRBJ1-2, with D tentatively TRBD1 (5 bases). CDR1 and CDR2 (germline): SGHAT, FQNNGV. This CDR3 is 15 amino acids long. The V end lost 0 bases, the J end lost 4 bases, and 12 bases lay between the germline ends.

V usage is TRBV30 and J usage is TRBJ2-7, with D perhaps being TRBD1 or TRBD2 (5 bases each). The CDR3 covers 16 residues. CDR1 is GTSNPN and CDR2 is SVGIG in the germline V gene (reference sequence). Trimming removed 1 base at V and 4 bases at J, with 20 bases between. The CDR3: CAWSGKRTIKGYEQYF. In nucleotides, the CDR3 is TGTGCCTGGAGTGGTAAGCGGACCATAAAGGGGTACGAGCAGTACTTC. Supplemented by reference TRBV30 and TRBJ2-7, the full variable domain reads SQTIHQWPATLVQPVGSPLSLECTVEGTSNPNLYWYRQAAGRGLQLLFYSVGIGQISSEVPQNLSASRPQDRQFILSSKKLLLSDSGFYLCAWSGKRTIKGYEQYFGPGTRLTVT.

J is TRBJ1-3 and V is TRBV27; 8 nucleotides match TRBD1. The V gene end was trimmed by 6 bases and the J gene end by 0 bases; junction bases not matched to a gene: 19. The CDR3 loop spans 20 amino acids. In germline, CDR1 is MNHEY, CDR2 SMNVEV (reference sequence). The CDR3 DNA follows: TGTGCCAGCAGCCTGGACAGGGACGGTCCCACACCACTCTCTGGAAACACCATATATTTT. This translates into CASSLDRDGPTPLSGNTIYF.

The rearrangement joins TRBV7-8 to TRBJ1-1, with 12 bases that match TRBD1. The CDR3 spans 16 residues. J was trimmed by 0 bases and V by 6 bases; bases with no gene match: 5. Per the germline V gene, CDR1 is SGHVS and CDR2 is FQNEAQ. This CDR3 is CASRGTGGAVNTEAFF. The CDR3 nucleotides read TGTGCCAGCAGGGGGACAGGGGGCGCGGTGAACACTGAAGCTTTCTTT.

The chain uses TRBV7-2 and TRBJ2-7, with 9 bases that match TRBD2. CDR3 length: 15 residues. After removal of 5 bases from V and 9 bases from J, the junction contained 14 bases not matched to a gene. Germline V gives CDR1 SGHTA, CDR2 FQGNSA. CDR3 bases: TGTGCCAGCAGCCAGCCTAGTAGCGGGAGTCAGAGGCAGTACTTC. Its protein product is CASSQPSSGSQRQYF.